This T cell receptor beta chain was observed in a study of cytomegalovirus exposure and HLA in healthy donors. Profiling relied on immunoSEQ multiplex PCR, and the TCRdb table lists in-frame clones only, not all of them. Counted here are around 400,000 clones, roughly 85% occurring once; the ten biggest clones make up under 0.95%. The V segment lost 2 bases and the J segment 4 bases; nucleotides outside the gene matches: 4. The germline gives CDR1 MNHEY, CDR2 SMNVEV (reference sequence). The CDR3 is 15 amino acids. This clone was counted a few times. The sample holds other DNA sequences that translate to the same CDR3.

The gene calls are TRBV27 and TRBJ2-3, with 9 bases that match TRBD2. The origin of this receptor is a woman aged 18-29 years in good health and CMV-seronegative. Sequencing was carried out using PBMCs. CDR3 in DNA: TGTGCCAGCAGTTTACAAGCGGGAGGAGCAGATACGCAGTATTTT. Translation: CASSLQAGGADTQYF.